This T cell receptor beta chain originates from a study of cytomegalovirus exposure and HLA in healthy donors. Study-wide results and caveats: Later analysis demonstrated an association between a missense DCLRE1C variant and TCR beta V- and J-gene trimming. In a later analysis, parvovirus B19, influenza, CMV and Epstein-Barr virus appeared linked to several top co-occurrence clusters.

Regarding this clone: The target antigen is unknown.

The germline gives CDR1 SGHTA, CDR2 FQGNSA. The V gene end was trimmed by 6 bases and the J gene end by 8 bases; junction bases not matched to a gene: 17. This CDR3 contains 17 residues. Donors counted as nominally healthy when sampled, yet unrecorded immune exposures were likely. PCR employed 60 Vbeta and 13 Jbeta primers. Profiled with immunoSEQ multiplex PCR; TCRdb holds only in-frame clones, not every one. The data hold under 170,000 clones, with more than 75% observed a single time. The TCR originated in a human donor in good health. Sequencing was done on a sample of PBMCs. The V call is TRBV7-2, the J call TRBJ2-2, with 8 bases that match TRBD2. In nucleotides, the CDR3 is TGTGCCAGCAGGCCACCCGTCGGGGGGGCTGTTGGAGGGGAGCTGTTTTTT. This translates into CASRPPVGGAVGGELFF.